Following are 5 T cell receptor beta chains from one sample sequenced in a study of T cells after yellow fever vaccination. One entry per CDR3 protein results from TCRdb running MiXCR on the 5' RACE reads. Of 50,000 to 60,000 distinct CDR3 sequences listed, 5.7% are singletons. The input for sequencing was PBMCs, either bulk or a sorted T-cell subset (CD4+, CD8+, memory, or dextramer-sorted; not recorded which), taken on the day of the yellow fever booster vaccination. These receptors were taken from a man younger than 30 who received the YFV17D yellow fever vaccine.

In the case of this clonotype: This may be a read error, as it is one base from a much larger clone. The gene calls are TRBV4-3 and TRBJ1-5; D call uncertain. In germline, CDR1 is LGHNA, CDR2 YSLEER. There are 15 residues in the CDR3. CDR3 nucleotide sequence: TGCGCCAGCAGCCGCTCCCCGGGAAGCAATCAGCCCCAGCAGTTT. Its translation is CASSRSPGSNQPQQF.

This clonotype was counted only a few times. The chain uses TRBV7-9 and TRBJ1-5, with D possibly TRBD1 on 5 matching bases. Germline CDR1 reads SEHNR; CDR2 reads FQNEAQ (reference sequence). The CDR3 consists of 16 residues. The V and J ends lost 0 bases and 2 bases respectively, with 11 bases between them. Here the CDR3 DNA reads TGTGCCAGCAGCTTAGCCCAGGGTTTGGGCAATCAGCCCCAGCATTTT. Its translation is CASSLAQGLGNQPQHF.

In its sample, this clonotype was seen a few times. V gene TRBV7-9 combines with J gene TRBJ1-2; D remains unclear. Trimming removed 9 bases from V and 4 bases from J, with 9 bases in between. Germline V gene lookup returns CDR1 SEHNR and CDR2 FQNEAQ (reference sequence). The CDR3 runs to 11 residues. As DNA, the CDR3 is TGTGCCAGGATGGACGGCTATGGCTACACCTTC. Its translation: CARMDGYGYTF. Drawing the rest from reference TRBV7-9 and TRBJ1-2, the complete variable domain is DTGVSQNPRHKITKRGQNVTFRCDPISEHNRLYWYRQTLGQGPEFLTYFQNEAQLEKSRLLSDRFSAERPKGSFSTLEIQRTEQGDSAMYLCARMDGYGYTFGSGTRLTVV.

This clonotype has a count of ten or more. The chain couples TRBV6-2 or TRBV6-3 to TRBJ2-7; weak D call: TRBD2 (6 bases). Germline CDR1 reads MNHEY; CDR2 reads SVGEGT. The CDR3 contains 15 residues. With 6 bases removed from V and 0 bases from J, the gap between germline ends came to 15 bases. The CDR3: CASRSPGTGSYEQYV. CDR3 in DNA: TGTGCCAGCAGATCTCCCGGGACTGGCTCCTACGAGCAGTACGTC.

This chain links TRBV30 with TRBJ2-3; D is perhaps TRBD1 (5 bases). V shed 7 bases and J shed 3 bases, with 11 bases lying between them. This CDR3 contains 12 residues. Per germline, CDR1 GTSNPN and CDR2 SVGIG (reference sequence). CDR3 DNA sequence: TGTGCCTTACAGGAGAGTACAGATACGCAGTATTTT. It codes for CALQESTDTQYF.